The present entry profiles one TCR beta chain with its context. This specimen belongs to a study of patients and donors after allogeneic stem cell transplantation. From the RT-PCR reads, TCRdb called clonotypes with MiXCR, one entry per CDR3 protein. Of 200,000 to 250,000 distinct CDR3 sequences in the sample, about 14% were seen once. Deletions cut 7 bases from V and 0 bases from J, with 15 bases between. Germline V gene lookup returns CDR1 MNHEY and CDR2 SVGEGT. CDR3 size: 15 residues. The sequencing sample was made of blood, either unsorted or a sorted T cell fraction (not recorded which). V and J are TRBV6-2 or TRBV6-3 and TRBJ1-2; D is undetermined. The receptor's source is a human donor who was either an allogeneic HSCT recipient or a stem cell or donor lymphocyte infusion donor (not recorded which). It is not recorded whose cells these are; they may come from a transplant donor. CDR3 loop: CASTHSRGANYGYTF. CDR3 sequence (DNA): TGTGCCAGCACCCACTCTCGCGGAGCTAACTATGGCTACACCTTC.